One and the same sample provided the 7 T cell receptor beta chains below, sequenced in a study of circulating and synovial CD4+ cells in juvenile arthritis (dated by TCRdb to the mid-2010s). The library was made by the immunoSEQ multiplex PCR assay. Drawn from immuneACCESS, this table holds only the in-frame rearrangements with V and J called that TCRdb kept. Clones are partly lost; checked studies trace under half to an unresolved V gene and leave the rest unexplained. This sample comprises about 39,000 clones, approximately 94% of them detected only once. The top ten constitute approximately 0.7% of the sample. The sample was CD4+ T cells from blood. These receptors were obtained from a human donor with juvenile idiopathic arthritis.

This chain connects TRBV19 to TRBJ2-7; 9 positions match TRBD1. Germline trimming cut 6 bases from V and 2 bases from J; bases unmatched to any gene: 8. Germline V gene sequence: CDR1 LNHDA, CDR2 SQIVND (reference sequence). The CDR3 is 15 residues long. The CDR3 protein is CASSPDYRGPYEQYF. In nucleotides, the CDR3 is TGTGCCAGTAGCCCTGACTACAGGGGGCCCTACGAGCAGTACTTC.

The chain employs TRBV9 and TRBJ2-3; D remains ambiguous. CDR3 length equals 15 residues. Looked up from germline, CDR1 is SGDLS and CDR2 is YYNGEE. Deletions cut 5 bases from V and 0 bases from J, with 13 bases between. The CDR3 protein is CASSAALSSTDTQYF. The DNA of the CDR3 is TGTGCCAGCAGTGCGGCCCTCTCTAGCACAGATACGCAGTATTTT.

The V and J genes are TRBV6-9 and TRBJ2-6, with 13 bases aligning to TRBD2. The CDR3 length is 20 residues. The junction had 12 bases not matched to a gene; V was cut back by 6 bases and J by 1 base. Per germline, CDR1 MNHGY and CDR2 SVAAGI. The CDR3 protein is CASSHSSGTSGVSGANVLTF. CDR3 in DNA: TGTGCCAGCAGCCATTCTTCCGGGACTAGCGGGGTTTCTGGGGCCAACGTCCTGACTTTC.

This rearrangement joins TRBV25-1 to TRBJ2-1; TRBD1 agrees at 8 bases. Germline V CDR1 and CDR2: MGHDK, SYGVNS. CDR3 length: 17 amino acids. J gave up 5 bases and V 3 bases, and 12 bases lay outside the gene matches. CDR3 sequence: CASSDPTDRGWDNEQFF. The CDR3, as DNA: TGTGCCAGCAGTGACCCCACCGACAGGGGTTGGGACAATGAGCAGTTCTTC.

Notes on this clone: One junction end disagrees with the germline gene, perhaps due to a read error. V usage is TRBV4-3 and J usage is TRBJ1-1, with 8 bases matching TRBD1. Per the germline V gene, CDR1 is LGHNA and CDR2 is YSLEER. The CDR3 extends over 16 amino acids. The CDR3, as DNA: TGCGCCAGCAGCCCGGGACAGGCCCCCCTGTGGACTGAAGCTTCCTTT. Translation gives CASSPGQAPLWTEASF.

The chain employs TRBV27 and TRBJ1-2, with 7 bases matching TRBD1. In germline, CDR1 is MNHEY, CDR2 SMNVEV (reference sequence). J lost 7 bases, V lost 2 bases, and 10 bases had no gene match. CDR3 size: 15 residues. The CDR3 DNA reads TGTGCCAGCAGTTTAAAAAGCAGGGGGTATTTTGGCTACACCTTC. Protein: CASSLKSRGYFGYTF.

The chain recombines TRBV6-5 with TRBJ2-1, with 10 bases identical to TRBD1. From germline, CDR1 is MNHEY and CDR2 SVGAGI. V shed 8 bases, J shed 4 bases, and the junction held 8 bases outside the gene matches. The CDR3 is made up of 15 amino acids. The CDR3 nucleotides are TGTGCCAGCCATGGACAGGGGGGATCTTACAATGAGCAGTTCTTC. It codes for CASHGQGGSYNEQFF.